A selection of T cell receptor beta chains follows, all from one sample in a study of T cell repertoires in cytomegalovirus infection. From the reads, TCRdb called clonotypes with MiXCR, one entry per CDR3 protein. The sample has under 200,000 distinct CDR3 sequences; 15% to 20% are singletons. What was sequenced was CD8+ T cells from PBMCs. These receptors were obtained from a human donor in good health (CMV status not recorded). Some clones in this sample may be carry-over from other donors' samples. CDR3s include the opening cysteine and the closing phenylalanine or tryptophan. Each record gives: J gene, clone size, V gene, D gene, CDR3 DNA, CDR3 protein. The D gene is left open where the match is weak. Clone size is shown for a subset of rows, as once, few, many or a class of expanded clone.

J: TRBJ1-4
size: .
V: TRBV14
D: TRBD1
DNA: TGTGCCAGCAGCCAAGATACAGGGGTGAATGAAAAACTGTTTTTT
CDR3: CASSQDTGVNEKLFF

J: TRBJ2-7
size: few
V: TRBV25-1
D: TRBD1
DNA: TGTGCCAGCAGTGACCGACAGGGAAGGTCGTACGAGCAGTACTTC
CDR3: CASSDRQGRSYEQYF

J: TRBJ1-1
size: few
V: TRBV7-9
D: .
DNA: TGTGCCAGCACCGGACGGGGTCACACTGAAGCTTTCTTT
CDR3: CASTGRGHTEAFF

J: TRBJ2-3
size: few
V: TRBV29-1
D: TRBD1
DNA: TGCAGCGTTGAGGACAGGGCGGGAGATACGCAGTATTTT
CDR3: CSVEDRAGDTQYF

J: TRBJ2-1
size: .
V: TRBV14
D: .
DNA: TGTGCCAGCAGCCAAGAAAAAAATGAGCAGTTCTTC
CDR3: CASSQEKNEQFF

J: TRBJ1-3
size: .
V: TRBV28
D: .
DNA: TGTGCCAGCCAGACCGGTCGATACGGAAACACCATATATTTT
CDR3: CASQTGRYGNTIYF

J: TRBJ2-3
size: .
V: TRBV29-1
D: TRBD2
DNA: TGCAGCGTTGAAGGAGGGCGGGAGGGAGATACGCAGTATTTT
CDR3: CSVEGGREGDTQYF

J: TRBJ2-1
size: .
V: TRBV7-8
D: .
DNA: TGTGCCAGCAGCCGTACCTTTGGGGTAAATGAGCAGTTCTTC
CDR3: CASSRTFGVNEQFF

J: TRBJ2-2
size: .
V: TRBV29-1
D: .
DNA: TGCAGCGTTCGTCCGAACACCGGGGAGCTGTTTTTT
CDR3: CSVRPNTGELFF

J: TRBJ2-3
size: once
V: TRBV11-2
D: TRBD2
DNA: TGTGCCAGCAGCTTAGGACTAGCTCCCACAGATACGCAGTATTTT
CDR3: CASSLGLAPTDTQYF

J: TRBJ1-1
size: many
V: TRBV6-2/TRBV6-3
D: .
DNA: TGTGCCAGCAGTAATGGGGGCGGAGGGAAGAACACTGAAGCTTTCTTT
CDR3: CASSNGGGGKNTEAFF

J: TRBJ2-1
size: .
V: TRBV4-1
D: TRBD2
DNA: TGCGCCAGCAGCCAAGATCTGTCTAGCGGGTACAATGAGCAGTTCTTC
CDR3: CASSQDLSSGYNEQFF

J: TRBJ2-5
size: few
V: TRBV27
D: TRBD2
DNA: TGTGCCAGCAGCGGGACTAGCGGGAGACCCGGTGAGACCCAGTACTTC
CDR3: CASSGTSGRPGETQYF

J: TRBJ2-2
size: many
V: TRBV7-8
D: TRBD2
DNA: TGTGCCAGCAGCTTTGTAGCGGGGAACACCGGGGAGCTGTTTTTT
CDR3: CASSFVAGNTGELFF

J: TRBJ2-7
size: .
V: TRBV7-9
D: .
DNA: TGTGCCAGCAGCTCGTCGAACGTCATCACCCCCTACGAGCAGTACTTC
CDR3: CASSSSNVITPYEQYF

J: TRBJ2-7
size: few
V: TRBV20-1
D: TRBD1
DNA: TGCAGTGCTGAGGGACAGGGGGCCTACGAGCAGTACTTC
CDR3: CSAEGQGAYEQYF

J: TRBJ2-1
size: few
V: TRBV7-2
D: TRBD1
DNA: TGTGCCAGCAGCTTAGAACCCGGGACAGGGAGGGGCAATGAGCAGTTCTTC
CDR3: CASSLEPGTGRGNEQFF

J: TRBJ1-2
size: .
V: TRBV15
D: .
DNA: TGTGCCACCAGCAGAGACGGGAATGGCTACACCTTC
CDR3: CATSRDGNGYTF

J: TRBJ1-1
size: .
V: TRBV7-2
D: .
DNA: TGTGCCAGCAGCTTATCAACAGGGTTCGGCACTGAAGCTTTCTTT
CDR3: CASSLSTGFGTEAFF

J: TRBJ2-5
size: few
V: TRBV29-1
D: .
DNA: TGCAGTGTCGCCTCCAGGGATGGGACCCAGTACTTC
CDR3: CSVASRDGTQYF

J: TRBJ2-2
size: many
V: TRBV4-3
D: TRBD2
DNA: TGCGCCAGCAGCCAATCTCTACTAGCGGGGGCAACGAACACCGGGGAGCTGTTTTTT
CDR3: CASSQSLLAGATNTGELFF

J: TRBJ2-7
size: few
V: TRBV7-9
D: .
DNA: TGTGCCAGCAGCGCAGTCTACGAGCAGTACTTC
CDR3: CASSAVYEQYF

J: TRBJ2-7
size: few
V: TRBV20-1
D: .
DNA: TGCAGTGCTAGAGATAGCACATCCTACGAGCAGTACTTC
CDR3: CSARDSTSYEQYF

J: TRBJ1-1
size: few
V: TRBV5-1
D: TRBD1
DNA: TGCGCCAGCAGCTCCCGACAGGGAGGGGAGACTGAAGCTTTCTTT
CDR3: CASSSRQGGETEAFF

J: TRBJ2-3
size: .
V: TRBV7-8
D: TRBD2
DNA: TGTGCCAACAGCTTGCGGGAGCGAGATACGCAGTATTTT
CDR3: CANSLRERDTQYF

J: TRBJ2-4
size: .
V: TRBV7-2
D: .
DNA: TGTGCCAGCAGCCTCCGAGGGCCTAGGGATGGCAAAAACATTCAGTACTTC
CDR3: CASSLRGPRDGKNIQYF

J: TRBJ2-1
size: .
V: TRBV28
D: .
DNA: TGTGCCAGCAGTTTATCAGGGTGGGGATACAATGAGCAGTTCTTC
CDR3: CASSLSGWGYNEQFF

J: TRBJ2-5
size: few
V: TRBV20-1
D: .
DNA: TGCAGTGCTAGAGATCTAGCGGAGACCCAGTACTTC
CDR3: CSARDLAETQYF

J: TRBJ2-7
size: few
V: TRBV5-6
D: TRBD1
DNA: TGTGCCAGCACTCAGGGGGCTCACTACGAGCAGTACTTC
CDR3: CASTQGAHYEQYF

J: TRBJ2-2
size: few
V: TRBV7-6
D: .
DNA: TGTGCCAGCACTCAAACCGGGGAGCTGTTTTTT
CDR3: CASTQTGELFF

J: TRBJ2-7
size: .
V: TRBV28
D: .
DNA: TGTGCCAGCAGGGCTCACGGAGTTTCCTACGAGCAGTACTTC
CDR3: CASRAHGVSYEQYF

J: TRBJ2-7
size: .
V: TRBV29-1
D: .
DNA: TGCAGCGTTGTTGCCGTAAAGGTTGCAGCCACCTACGAGCAGTACTTC
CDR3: CSVVAVKVAATYEQYF

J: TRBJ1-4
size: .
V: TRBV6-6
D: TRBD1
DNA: TGTGCCAGCAGTGGGCACAGGGGGTTTAATGAAAAACTGTTTTTT
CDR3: CASSGHRGFNEKLFF

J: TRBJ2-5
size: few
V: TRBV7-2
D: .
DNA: TGTGCCAGCAGCTTAGAATCTCTCAGGCTGGTTGAAGAGACCCAGTACTTC
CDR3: CASSLESLRLVEETQYF

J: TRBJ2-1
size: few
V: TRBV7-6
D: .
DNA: TGTGCCAGCAGCCTTAGCGAGAACTCCTACAATGAGCAGTTCTTC
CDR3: CASSLSENSYNEQFF

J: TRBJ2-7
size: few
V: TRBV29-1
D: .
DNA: TGCAGCGCAACGGACAGTCGCTCCTACGAGCAGTACTTC
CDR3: CSATDSRSYEQYF

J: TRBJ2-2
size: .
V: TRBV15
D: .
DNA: TGTGCCACCAGTGCAGAGAGCCATCGGTCTATCACCGGGGAGCTGTTTTTT
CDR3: CATSAESHRSITGELFF

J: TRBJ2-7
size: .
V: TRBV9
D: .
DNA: TGTGCCAGCAGCGTCCCTCTCTACGAGCAGTACTTC
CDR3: CASSVPLYEQYF

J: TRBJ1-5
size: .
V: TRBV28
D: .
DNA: TGTGCCAGCAGTTTAGGAGGGGCGGTCAATCAGCCCCAGCATTTT
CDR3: CASSLGGAVNQPQHF

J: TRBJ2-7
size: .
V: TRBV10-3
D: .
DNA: TGTGCCATCAGTGATTGGGACAACTCCTACGAGCAGTACTTC
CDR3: CAISDWDNSYEQYF

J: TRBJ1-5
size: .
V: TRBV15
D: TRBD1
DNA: TGTGCCACCAGCGCTCCGGGACAGGGGTTTAATCAGCCCCAGCATTTT
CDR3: CATSAPGQGFNQPQHF

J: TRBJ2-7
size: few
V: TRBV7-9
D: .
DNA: TGTGCCAGCAGCTCTGCCCTCTTCTACGAGCAGTACTTC
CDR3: CASSSALFYEQYF

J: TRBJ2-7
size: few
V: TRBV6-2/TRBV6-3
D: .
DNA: TGTGCCAGCAGTTACGCAAGGGAACTTGACCCCTACGAGCAGTACTTC
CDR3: CASSYARELDPYEQYF

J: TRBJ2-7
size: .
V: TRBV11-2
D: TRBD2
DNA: TGTGCCAGCAGCTTTAGCGGGGGTCCTAACTACGAGCAGTACTTC
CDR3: CASSFSGGPNYEQYF

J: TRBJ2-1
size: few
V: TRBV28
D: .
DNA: TGTGCCAGCAGCCCCCGACACCTGAGCTCCTACAATGAGCAGTTCTTC
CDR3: CASSPRHLSSYNEQFF

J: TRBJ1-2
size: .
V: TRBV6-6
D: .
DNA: TGTGCCAGCAGTCAAAACCAGGGTGACTATGGCTACACCTTC
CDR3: CASSQNQGDYGYTF

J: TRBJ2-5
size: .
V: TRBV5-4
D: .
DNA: TGTGCCAGCAGCTTGCGAAGCCTCCAAGAGACCCAGTACTTC
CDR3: CASSLRSLQETQYF

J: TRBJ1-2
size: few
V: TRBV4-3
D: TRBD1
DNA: TGCGCCAGCAGCCAAGATAGACAGGGGGCAACCAACTATGGCTACACCTTC
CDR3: CASSQDRQGATNYGYTF

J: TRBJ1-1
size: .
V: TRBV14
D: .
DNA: TGTGCCAGCAGCCAGTTCGGCATATCGAACACTGAAGCTTTCTTT
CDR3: CASSQFGISNTEAFF

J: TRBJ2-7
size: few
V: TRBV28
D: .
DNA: TGTGCCAGCATTACCAAGCGAGTCTCCTACGAGCAGTACTTC
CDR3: CASITKRVSYEQYF

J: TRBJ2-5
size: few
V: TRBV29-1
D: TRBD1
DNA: TGCAGCGTTCCGACAGGGGGGACCCAGTACTTC
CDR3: CSVPTGGTQYF